The T cell receptor beta chain described here comes from a study of blood T cell repertoires in COVID-19. As for the study in general: Samples of COVID-19 (acute and convalescent) were obtained from the United States, Italy and Spain. Sample material is recorded as cDNA or gDNA derived from T cells, B-cell-depleted T cells, or PBMCs.

This clone came up once. A Seattle source enrolled patients during active infection and followed them longitudinally. The authors' processing: Reference gene primer amplification in the assay estimated nucleated cell counts. The protocol was immunoSEQ multiplex PCR, while the TCRdb copy is restricted to in-frame clones and leaves out a portion. Clone size and the V and J calls come from that table; the DNA yielded D and trimming. The sample has 200,000 to 250,000 clones; 92% are singletons. Sequencing used peripheral blood. This clonotype was obtained from a man between 60 and 75 years old with COVID-19, enrolled during active disease.

The DNA of the CDR3 is TGCGCCAGCAGCTTGCAAAGGGGTTTGGACTACGAGCAGTACTTC. Its translation is CASSLQRGLDYEQYF. This sequence joins TRBV5-1 and TRBJ2-7, with a tentative D call TRBD1 (5 bases). Trimming stripped 1 base from V and 3 bases from J, with 14 bases between. The germline CDR1 and CDR2 sequences are SGHRS and YFSETQ. The CDR3 consists of 15 residues. Full variable domain (rest looked up from reference TRBV5-1 and TRBJ2-7): KAGVTQTPRYLIKTRGQQVTLSCSPISGHRSVSWYQQTPGQGLQFLFEYFSETQRNKGNFPGRFSGRQFSNSRSEMNVSTLELGDSALYLCASSLQRGLDYEQYFGPGTRLTVT.